The 21 T cell receptor beta chains reported below all come from one sample, sequenced in a study of shared clonotypes between healthy human individuals (dated by TCRdb to about 2020). The library was made by the immunoSEQ multiplex PCR assay. TCRdb stores this immuneACCESS table with in-frame sequences only. Part of the clones is absent; in the studies checked, under half of the shortfall reflects unresolved V genes, and no reason is known for the rest. Here the sample has around 620,000 clones; about 95% occur a single time. The ten largest clones capture around 0.11% of the sample. CD8 naive samples were obtained by positive selection for CCR7 among CD45RO-negative cells, yielding a CD45RA+CCR7+ population from which TemRA cells were excluded. Sequencing used naive CD8+ T cells sorted from blood. The cell subset or site label of this sample denotes: CD45RA+CCR7+. These receptors all stem from a woman aged 25 to 39 in good health.

The chain carries TRBV6-1 and TRBJ1-1, with D hard to call. The CDR3 length is 10 residues. The ends were cut back, 6 bases at V and 12 bases at J, with 11 bases in the middle. Per the germline V gene, CDR1 is MNHNS and CDR2 is SASEGT. This CDR3 is CASRSSRTFF. Written as DNA, the CDR3 is TGTGCCAGCAGATCATCGAGGACTTTCTTT.

As to this clone: Other nucleotide sequences from this sample produce the same CDR3. The gene calls are TRBV19 and TRBJ2-7; 7 nucleotides line up with TRBD1. Germline trimming cut 3 bases from V and 3 bases from J; bases unmatched to any gene: 5. CDR1 is LNHDA, CDR2 SQIVND, per germline (reference sequence). The CDR3 has 14 residues. CDR3 DNA: TGTGCCAGTAGTATCGGGCAGGGGGACTACGAGCAGTACTTC. Translated, it gives CASSIGQGDYEQYF.

This chain uses TRBV11-3 with TRBJ2-3; no firm D call. CDR1 and CDR2 (germline): SGHNT, YENEEA. CDR3 size: 13 residues. V gave up 5 bases and J gave up 8 bases, with 14 bases separating them. The CDR3 protein is CASSHDPSGTQYF. The CDR3 coding sequence is TGTGCCAGCAGCCACGACCCCTCGGGTACGCAGTATTTT. The full variable domain, its missing parts supplied by reference TRBV11-3 and TRBJ2-3, is EAGVVQSPRYKIIEKKQPVAFWCNPISGHNTLYWYLQNLGQGPELLIRYENEEAVDDSQLPKDRFSAERLKGVDSTLKIQPAELGDSAVYLCASSHDPSGTQYFGPGTRLTVL.

This clone was detected only a few times. The V call is TRBV7-8, the J call TRBJ2-7; D possibly matches TRBD1 or TRBD2 (5 bases each). V was cut by 5 bases and J by 1 base, with 12 bases left in between. Germline CDR1 reads SGHVS; CDR2 reads FQNEAQ. The CDR3 runs 14 residues. The CDR3 region has the DNA TGTGCCAGCAGCCCGGGGCCTTCTTCCTACGAGCAGTACTTC. Its translation: CASSPGPSSYEQYF.

V is TRBV9 and J is TRBJ1-1; TRBD1 might be the D (5 bases). With 4 bases removed from V and 7 bases from J, the gap between germline ends came to 14 bases. The CDR3 runs 13 residues. From germline, CDR1 is SGDLS and CDR2 YYNGEE. The CDR3 loop is CASSPLRRGEAFF. CDR3 nucleotides: TGTGCCAGCAGCCCATTACGGAGGGGTGAAGCTTTCTTT.

The genes are TRBV10-3 and TRBJ2-4; 7 positions match TRBD2. This CDR3 is 16 amino acids long. Looked up from germline, CDR1 is ENHRY and CDR2 is SYGVKD. The V segment lost 3 bases and the J segment 1 base; nucleotides outside the gene matches: 6. CDR3 DNA: TGTGCCATCAGTGACCCGGGGAGGGACGCCAAAAACATTCAGTACTTC. Translating it yields CAISDPGRDAKNIQYF.

The rearrangement joins TRBV29-1 to TRBJ2-1; possibly TRBD2 for D (5 bases). The CDR3 contains 15 residues. In germline, CDR1 is SQVTM, CDR2 ANQGSEA. The V and J ends lost 5 bases and 0 bases respectively, with 14 bases between them. CDR3 in amino acids: CSVIGGQSSYNEQFF. The CDR3 DNA follows: TGCAGCGTTATTGGCGGGCAAAGCTCCTACAATGAGCAGTTCTTC.

The chain couples TRBV21-1 to TRBJ2-7; the DNA was not used to check the table's D call, TRBD2. TRBV21-1 is listed as a pseudogene. The CDR3 runs 15 residues. CDR3 coding DNA: TGTGCCAGCAGCAAAGGGTGGGGACTGGCCTACGAGCAGTACTTC. It is translated as CASSKGWGLAYEQYF.

The chain joins TRBV27 to TRBJ2-2; 7 bases are a match to TRBD2. J lost 1 base, V lost 4 bases, and 6 bases had no gene match. This CDR3 contains 16 residues. The germline gives CDR1 MNHEY, CDR2 SMNVEV (reference sequence). The CDR3 reads CASSSRTRGNTGELFF. The DNA of the CDR3 is TGTGCCAGCAGTTCCCGGACTAGAGGGAACACCGGGGAGCTGTTTTTT.

This chain uses TRBV27 with TRBJ1-5; no reliable D call. The CDR3 length is 14 residues. The germline V gene encodes CDR1 MNHEY and CDR2 SMNVEV (reference sequence). Trimming took off 1 base at V and 9 bases at J, with 13 bases between the two ends. The CDR3 reads CASSLWFPGRPQHF. CDR3 DNA sequence: TGTGCCAGCAGTTTATGGTTCCCCGGGCGGCCCCAGCATTTT.

CDR3 DNA sequence: TGTGCCAGCAGTTACTTCAGAGACAATGAGCAGTTCTTC. This translates into CASSYFRDNEQFF. This chain joins TRBV6-5 and TRBJ2-1, with no clear D. Trimming removed 1 base from V and 5 bases from J, with 6 bases in between. CDR1 is MNHEY and CDR2 is SVGAGI in the germline V gene. CDR3 length equals 13 residues.

This chain uses TRBV28 with TRBJ2-4; a weak D match, TRBD2 (5 bases). CDR3 length equals 13 residues. The V gene lost 6 bases and the J gene lost 9 bases, with 15 bases spanning the gap. CDR1 is MDHEN and CDR2 is SYDVKM in the germline V gene. The CDR3 coding sequence is TGTGCCAGCAGGTGGACCCGGGGTGGCATTCAGTACTTC. Amino acids: CASRWTRGGIQYF.

The V gene is TRBV29-1, the J gene TRBJ2-7; TRBD2 matches at 8 bases. The CDR3 spans 13 residues. Losses at the gene ends were 5 bases for V and 3 bases for J; bases not matched to a gene: 6. In germline, CDR1 is SQVTM, CDR2 ANQGSEA. This chain's CDR3 is CSVYLAGDYEQYF. The CDR3 nucleotides are TGCAGCGTTTATCTAGCGGGCGACTACGAGCAGTACTTC.

This rearrangement joins TRBV29-1 to TRBJ2-5; the D gene is possibly TRBD2 (6 bases). The J call is uncertain, as TRBJ2-7 better fits the DNA end. The V gene's germline CDR1 is SQVTM and CDR2 ANQGSEA. The CDR3 length is 14 residues. CDR3 coding DNA: TGCAGCGTTGAAGATCATCAGGGAGGATACGAGCAGTACTTC. It yields the protein CSVEDHQGGYEQYF.

This chain links TRBV7-6 with TRBJ2-2; D is ambiguous. Trimming removed 4 bases at V and 3 bases at J, with 3 bases between. The CDR3 has 12 residues. The V gene's germline CDR1 is SGHVS and CDR2 FNYEAQ. The CDR3 sequence is CASSSDTGELFF. The CDR3 nucleotides read TGTGCCAGCAGCTCAGACACCGGGGAGCTGTTTTTT.

V usage is TRBV27 and J usage is TRBJ2-7; no clear D gene. The V end lost 8 bases, the J end lost 6 bases, and 14 bases lay between the germline ends. The CDR3 extends over 12 amino acids. Germline V gives CDR1 MNHEY, CDR2 SMNVEV (reference sequence). The CDR3: CASSGVESEQYF. In DNA, the CDR3 is TGTGCCAGCTCTGGAGTTGAGAGCGAGCAGTACTTC.

Concerning this clone itself: Other DNA sequences within the sample encode an identical CDR3. V is TRBV27 and J is TRBJ2-1; D unclear. This CDR3 has 14 residues. Germline assignment: CDR1 MNHEY and CDR2 SMNVEV (reference sequence). Trimming removed 2 bases from V and 0 bases from J, with 5 bases in between. The chain's CDR3 is CASSLRSSYNEQFF. The CDR3 coding sequence is TGTGCCAGCAGTTTACGAAGCTCCTACAATGAGCAGTTCTTC.

This clone was observed a single time. The chain combines TRBV18 with TRBJ2-7, with D possibly TRBD1 on 6 matching bases. Germline V gene sequence: CDR1 KGHSH, CDR2 LQKENI. V lost 3 bases to trimming and J lost 4 bases, with 13 bases between them. The CDR3 spans 14 residues. As DNA, the CDR3 is TGTGCCAGCTCACCCCCGGGACAAGATTACGAGCAGTACTTC. As protein: CASSPPGQDYEQYF.

J is TRBJ1-1 and V is TRBV6-5, with no clear D. The CDR3 contains 13 residues. V was cut by 8 bases and J by 3 bases, with 13 bases left in between. Germline CDR1 MNHEY, CDR2 SVGAGI. Here the CDR3 reads CASQTGMHTEAFF. In nucleotides, the CDR3 is TGTGCCAGCCAAACCGGGATGCACACTGAAGCTTTCTTT.

This chain connects TRBV5-1 to TRBJ1-5, with D hard to call. The germline V and J ends were trimmed by 3 bases and 1 base, with 17 bases remaining between them. Germline V gives CDR1 SGHRS, CDR2 YFSETQ. This CDR3 has 17 residues. Here the CDR3 DNA reads TGCGCCAGCAGCTATGGGCCCTCCCGGAGGAGCAATCAGCCCCAGCATTTT. Translating it yields CASSYGPSRRSNQPQHF.

The genes are TRBV2 and TRBJ2-4; D is possibly TRBD2 (5 bases). V was cut by 6 bases and J by 7 bases, with 19 bases left in between. The V gene's germline CDR1 is SNHLY and CDR2 FYNNEI. This CDR3 contains 15 residues. The CDR3 region is CASSPETYRGNIQYF. The CDR3 bases are TGTGCCAGCAGCCCCGAGACCTACCGAGGGAACATTCAGTACTTC.